The present T cell receptor (beta chain) was sequenced within a study of blood T cell repertoires in COVID-19. Comment on this clone: At one of its ends the junction is not consistent with the germline gene, which may arise from a read error.

The length of the CDR3 is 13 residues. Germline-derived CDR1 and CDR2 are LGHDT and YNNKEL (reference sequence). Here immunoSEQ multiplex PCR was the method, and the copy in TCRdb shows in-frame clones only, minus some. The table includes about 210,000 clones, about 91% detected once. The TCR was taken from a man aged 18-30 years with active or convalescent COVID-19. Sequences were obtained from peripheral blood. The chain couples TRBV3-1 (or the pseudogene TRBV3-2) to TRBJ1-2; D is uncertain. DNA of the CDR3: TGTACCAGCAGCCAAGATAGCGGGCGCGGCTACACCTTC. Encoded protein: CTSSQDSGRGYTF.